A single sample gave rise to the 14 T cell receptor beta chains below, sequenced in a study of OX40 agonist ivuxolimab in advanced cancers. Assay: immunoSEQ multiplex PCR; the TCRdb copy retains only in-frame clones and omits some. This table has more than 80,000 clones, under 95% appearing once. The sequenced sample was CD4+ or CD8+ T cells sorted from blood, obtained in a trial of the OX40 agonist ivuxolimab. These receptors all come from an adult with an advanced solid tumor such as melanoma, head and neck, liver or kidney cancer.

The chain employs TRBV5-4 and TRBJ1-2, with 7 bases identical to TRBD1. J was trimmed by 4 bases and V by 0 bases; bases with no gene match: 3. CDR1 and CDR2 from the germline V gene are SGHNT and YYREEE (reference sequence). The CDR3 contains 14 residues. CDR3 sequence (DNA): TGTGCCAGCAGCTTGGGAGGGACAGTCTATGGCTACACCTTC. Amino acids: CASSLGGTVYGYTF.

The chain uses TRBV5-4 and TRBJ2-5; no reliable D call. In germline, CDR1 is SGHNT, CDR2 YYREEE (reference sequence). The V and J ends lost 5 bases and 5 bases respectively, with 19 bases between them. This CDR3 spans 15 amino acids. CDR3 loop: CASSSSSTSRETQYF. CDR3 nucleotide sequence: TGTGCCAGCAGTTCTAGTAGCACCTCGCGGGAGACCCAGTACTTC. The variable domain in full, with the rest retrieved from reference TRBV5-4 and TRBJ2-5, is ETGVTQSPTHLIKTRGQQVTLRCSSQSGHNTVSWYQQALGQGPQFIFQYYREEENGRGNFPPRFSGLQFPNYSSELNVNALELDDSALYLCASSSSSTSRETQYFGPGTRLLVL.

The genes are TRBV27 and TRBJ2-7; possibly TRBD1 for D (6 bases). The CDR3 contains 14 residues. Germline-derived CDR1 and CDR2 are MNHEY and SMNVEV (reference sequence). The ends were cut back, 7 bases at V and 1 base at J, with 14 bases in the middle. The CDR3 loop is CASNPRGSSYEQYF. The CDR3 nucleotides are TGTGCCAGCAACCCGAGGGGGTCGTCCTACGAGCAGTACTTC.

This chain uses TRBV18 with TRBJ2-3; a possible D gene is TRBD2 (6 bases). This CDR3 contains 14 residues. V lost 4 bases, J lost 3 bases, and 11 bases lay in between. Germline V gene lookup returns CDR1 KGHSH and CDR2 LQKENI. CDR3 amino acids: CASSRGLRTDTQYF. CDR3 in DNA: TGTGCCAGCTCACGGGGACTCAGGACAGATACGCAGTATTTT. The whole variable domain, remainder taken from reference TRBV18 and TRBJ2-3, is NAGVMQNPRHLVRRRGQEARLRCSPMKGHSHVYWYRQLPEEGLKFMVYLQKENIIDESGMPKERFSAEFPKEGPSILRIQQVVRGDSAAYFCASSRGLRTDTQYFGPGTRLTVL.

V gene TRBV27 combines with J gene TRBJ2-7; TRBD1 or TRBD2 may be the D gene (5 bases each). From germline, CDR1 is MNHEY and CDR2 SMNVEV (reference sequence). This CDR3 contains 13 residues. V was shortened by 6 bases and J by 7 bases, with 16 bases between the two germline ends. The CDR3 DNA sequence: TGTGCCAGCAGCTCGGGACCCCTGGGAGAGCAGTACTTC. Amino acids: CASSSGPLGEQYF.

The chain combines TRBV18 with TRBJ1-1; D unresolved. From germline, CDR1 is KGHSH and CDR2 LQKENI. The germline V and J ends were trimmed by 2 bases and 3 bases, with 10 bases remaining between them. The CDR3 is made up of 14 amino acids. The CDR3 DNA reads TGTGCCAGCTCACCAAACATCGGGGACACTGAAGCTTTCTTT. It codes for CASSPNIGDTEAFF.

CDR3 DNA sequence: TGTGCCAGCAGCGTAGTCGGACAGGAGACTGAAGCTTTCTTT. This sequence encodes CASSVVGQETEAFF. V gene TRBV9 combines with J gene TRBJ1-1; 7 nucleotides align to TRBD1. Trimming took 0 bases from V and 5 from J; bases not matched to a gene: 4. This CDR3 has 14 residues. Germline V lookup: CDR1 SGDLS, CDR2 YYNGEE. The whole variable domain, remainder taken from reference TRBV9 and TRBJ1-1, is DSGVTQTPKHLITATGQRVTLRCSPRSGDLSVYWYQQSLDQGLQFLIQYYNGEERAKGNILERFSAQQFPDLHSELNLSSLELGDSALYFCASSVVGQETEAFFGQGTRLTVV.

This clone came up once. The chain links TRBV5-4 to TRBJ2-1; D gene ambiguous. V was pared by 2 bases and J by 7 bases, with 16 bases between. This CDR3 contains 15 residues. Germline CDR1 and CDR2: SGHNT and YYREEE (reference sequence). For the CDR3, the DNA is TGTGCCAGCAGCTTTTTGATCTCGCGACCTAATGAGCAGTTCTTC. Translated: CASSFLISRPNEQFF.

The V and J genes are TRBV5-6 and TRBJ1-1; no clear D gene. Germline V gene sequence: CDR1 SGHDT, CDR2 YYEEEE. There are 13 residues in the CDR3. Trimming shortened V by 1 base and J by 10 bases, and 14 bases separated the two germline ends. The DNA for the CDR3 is TGTGCCAGCAGCTTGAGGCCTCAGGTAGGAGCTTTCTTT. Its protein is CASSLRPQVGAFF.

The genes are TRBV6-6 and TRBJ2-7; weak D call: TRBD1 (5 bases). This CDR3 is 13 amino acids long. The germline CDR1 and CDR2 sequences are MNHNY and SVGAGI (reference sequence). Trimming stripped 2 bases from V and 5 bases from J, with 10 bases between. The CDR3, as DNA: TGTGCCAGCAGTTACGTTCAAGGGGACGAGCAGTACTTC. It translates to CASSYVQGDEQYF.

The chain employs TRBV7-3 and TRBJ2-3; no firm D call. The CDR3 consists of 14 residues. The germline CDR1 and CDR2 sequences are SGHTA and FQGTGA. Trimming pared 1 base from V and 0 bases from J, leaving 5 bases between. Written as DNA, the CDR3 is TGTGCCAGCAGCTTAAGACCGAGCACAGATACGCAGTATTTT. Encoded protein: CASSLRPSTDTQYF.

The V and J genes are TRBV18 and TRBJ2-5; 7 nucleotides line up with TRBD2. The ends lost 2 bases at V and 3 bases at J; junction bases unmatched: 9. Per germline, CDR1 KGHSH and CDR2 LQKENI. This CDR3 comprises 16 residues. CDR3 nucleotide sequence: TGTGCCAGCTCACCATTGGCTAGCGGAGGGGAAGAGACCCAGTACTTC. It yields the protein CASSPLASGGEETQYF.

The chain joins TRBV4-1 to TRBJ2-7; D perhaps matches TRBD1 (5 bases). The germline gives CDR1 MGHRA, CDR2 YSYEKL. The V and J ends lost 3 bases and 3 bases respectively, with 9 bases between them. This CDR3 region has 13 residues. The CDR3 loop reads CASSHLDSYEQYF. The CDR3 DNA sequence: TGCGCCAGCAGCCATCTTGACAGCTACGAGCAGTACTTC.

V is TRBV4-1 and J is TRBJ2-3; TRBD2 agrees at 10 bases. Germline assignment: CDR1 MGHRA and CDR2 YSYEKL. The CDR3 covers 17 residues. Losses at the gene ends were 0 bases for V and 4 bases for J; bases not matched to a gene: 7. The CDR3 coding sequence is TGCGCCAGCAGCCAAGACCCTAGCGGGAGTTTATCAGATACGCAGTATTTT. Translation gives CASSQDPSGSLSDTQYF.